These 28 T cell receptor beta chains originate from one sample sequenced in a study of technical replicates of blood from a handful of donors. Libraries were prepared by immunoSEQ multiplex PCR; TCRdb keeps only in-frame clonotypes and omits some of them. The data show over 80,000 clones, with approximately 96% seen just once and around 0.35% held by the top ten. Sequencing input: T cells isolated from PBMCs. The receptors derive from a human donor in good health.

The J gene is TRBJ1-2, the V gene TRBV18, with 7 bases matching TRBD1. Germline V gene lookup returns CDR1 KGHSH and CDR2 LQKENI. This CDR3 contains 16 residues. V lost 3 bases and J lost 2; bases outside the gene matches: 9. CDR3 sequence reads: CASSPPSTGRNYGYTF. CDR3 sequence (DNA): TGTGCCAGCTCACCGCCCTCGACAGGGAGAAACTATGGCTACACCTTC. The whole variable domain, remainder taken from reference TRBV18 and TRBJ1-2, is NAGVMQNPRHLVRRRGQEARLRCSPMKGHSHVYWYRQLPEEGLKFMVYLQKENIIDESGMPKERFSAEFPKEGPSILRIQQVVRGDSAAYFCASSPPSTGRNYGYTFGSGTRLTVV.

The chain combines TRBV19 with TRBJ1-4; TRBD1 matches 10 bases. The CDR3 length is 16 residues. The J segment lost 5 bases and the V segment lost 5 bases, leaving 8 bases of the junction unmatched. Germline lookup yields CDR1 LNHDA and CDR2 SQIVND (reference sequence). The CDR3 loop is CASSFLPGQGNEKLFF. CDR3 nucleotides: TGTGCCAGTAGTTTTCTCCCGGGACAGGGGAATGAAAAACTGTTTTTT.

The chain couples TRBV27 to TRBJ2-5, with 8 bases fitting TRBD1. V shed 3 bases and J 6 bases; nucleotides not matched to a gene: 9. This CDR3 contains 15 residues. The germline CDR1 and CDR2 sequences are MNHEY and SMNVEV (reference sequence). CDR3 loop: CASSFDRGMIKTQYF. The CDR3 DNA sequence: TGTGCCAGCAGTTTCGACAGGGGTATGATAAAGACCCAGTACTTC.

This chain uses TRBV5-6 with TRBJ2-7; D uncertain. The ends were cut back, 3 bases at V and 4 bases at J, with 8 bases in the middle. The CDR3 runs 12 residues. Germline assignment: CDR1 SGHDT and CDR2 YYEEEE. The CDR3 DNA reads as TGTGCCAGCAGCTCCGACAATTACGAGCAGTACTTC. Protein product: CASSSDNYEQYF.

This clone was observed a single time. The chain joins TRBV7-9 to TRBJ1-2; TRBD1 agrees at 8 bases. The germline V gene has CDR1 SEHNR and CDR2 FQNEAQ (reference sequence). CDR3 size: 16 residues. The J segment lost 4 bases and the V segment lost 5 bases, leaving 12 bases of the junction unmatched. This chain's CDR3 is CASSGPRDRSPYGYTF. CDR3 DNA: TGTGCCAGCAGCGGACCGAGGGACAGGAGCCCCTATGGCTACACCTTC.

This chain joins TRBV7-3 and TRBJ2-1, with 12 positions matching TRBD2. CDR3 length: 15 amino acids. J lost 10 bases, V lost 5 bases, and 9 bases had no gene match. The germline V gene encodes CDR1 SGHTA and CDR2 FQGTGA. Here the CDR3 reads CASSPTSGSSLEQFF. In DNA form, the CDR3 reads TGTGCCAGCAGCCCGACTAGCGGGAGCTCCTTGGAGCAGTTCTTC.

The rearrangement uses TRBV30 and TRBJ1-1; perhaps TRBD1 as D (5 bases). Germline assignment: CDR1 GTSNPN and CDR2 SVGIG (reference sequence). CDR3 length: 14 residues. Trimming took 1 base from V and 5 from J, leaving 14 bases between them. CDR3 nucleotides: TGTGCCTGGAGTGGGTTCGGGGGAGGGACTGAAGCTTTCTTT. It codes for CAWSGFGGGTEAFF. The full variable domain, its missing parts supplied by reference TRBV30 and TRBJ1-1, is SQTIHQWPATLVQPVGSPLSLECTVEGTSNPNLYWYRQAAGRGLQLLFYSVGIGQISSEVPQNLSASRPQDRQFILSSKKLLLSDSGFYLCAWSGFGGGTEAFFGQGTRLTVV.

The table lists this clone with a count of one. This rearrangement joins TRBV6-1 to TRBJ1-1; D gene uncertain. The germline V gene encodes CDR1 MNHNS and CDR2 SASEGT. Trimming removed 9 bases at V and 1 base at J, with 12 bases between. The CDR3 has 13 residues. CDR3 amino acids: CASRRQENTEAFF. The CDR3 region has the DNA TGTGCCAGTCGGAGGCAGGAGAACACTGAAGCTTTCTTT.

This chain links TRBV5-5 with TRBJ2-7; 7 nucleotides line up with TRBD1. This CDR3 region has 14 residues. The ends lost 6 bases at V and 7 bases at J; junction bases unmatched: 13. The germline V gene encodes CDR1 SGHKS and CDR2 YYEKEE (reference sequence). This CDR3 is CASIVIGQAREQYF. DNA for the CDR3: TGTGCCAGCATCGTCATCGGACAGGCTAGAGAGCAGTACTTC.

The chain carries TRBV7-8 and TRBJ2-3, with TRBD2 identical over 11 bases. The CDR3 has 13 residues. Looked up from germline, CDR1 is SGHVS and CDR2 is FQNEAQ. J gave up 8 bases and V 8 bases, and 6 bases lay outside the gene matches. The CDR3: CASRIAGGRTQYF. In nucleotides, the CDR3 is TGTGCCAGCCGGATAGCGGGAGGGCGTACGCAGTATTTT.

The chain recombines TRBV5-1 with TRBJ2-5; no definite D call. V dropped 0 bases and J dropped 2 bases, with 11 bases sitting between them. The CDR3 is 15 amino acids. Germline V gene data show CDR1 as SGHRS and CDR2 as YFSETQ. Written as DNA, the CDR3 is TGCGCCAGCAGCTTGGTGGGCATCCTTCAAGAGACCCAGTACTTC. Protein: CASSLVGILQETQYF.

CDR3 sequence reads: CASSEFSYEQYF. The CDR3 bases are TGCGCCAGCAGCGAGTTCTCCTACGAGCAGTACTTC. This chain connects TRBV5-1 to TRBJ2-7; no firm D call. This CDR3 is 12 amino acids long. Looked up from germline, CDR1 is SGHRS and CDR2 is YFSETQ. Trimming took off 4 bases at V and 0 bases at J, with 5 bases between the two ends.

The CDR3 coding sequence is TGTGCCAGCAGTCGGACCGGGACAGCGGAACAGCCCCAGCATTTT. This sequence encodes CASSRTGTAEQPQHF. The chain is built from TRBV2 and TRBJ1-5; 7 nucleotides agree with TRBD1. CDR1 SNHLY and CDR2 FYNNEI come from the germline V gene. J gave up 7 bases and V 5 bases, and 11 bases lay outside the gene matches. This CDR3 region has 15 residues.

CDR3 sequence: CASGTGITYEQYF. The CDR3 DNA sequence: TGTGCCAGTGGGACAGGGATTACCTACGAGCAGTACTTC. The gene calls are TRBV19 and TRBJ2-7, with TRBD1 matching 9 bases. V was pared by 8 bases and J by 2 bases, with 4 bases of the junction left unmatched. This CDR3 spans 13 amino acids. Germline V gene sequence: CDR1 LNHDA, CDR2 SQIVND (reference sequence).

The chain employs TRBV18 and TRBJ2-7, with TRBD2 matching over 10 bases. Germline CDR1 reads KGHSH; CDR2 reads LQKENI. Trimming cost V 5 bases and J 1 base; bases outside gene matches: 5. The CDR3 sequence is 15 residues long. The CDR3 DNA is TGTGCCAGCTCAATAGGACTAGCGGAATCCTACGAGCAGTACTTC. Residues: CASSIGLAESYEQYF.

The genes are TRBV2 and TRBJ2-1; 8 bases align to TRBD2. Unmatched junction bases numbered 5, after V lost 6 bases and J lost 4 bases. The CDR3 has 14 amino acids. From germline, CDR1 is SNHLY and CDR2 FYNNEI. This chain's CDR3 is CASSTSGEYNEQFF. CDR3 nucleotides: TGTGCCAGCAGCACTAGCGGAGAATACAATGAGCAGTTCTTC.

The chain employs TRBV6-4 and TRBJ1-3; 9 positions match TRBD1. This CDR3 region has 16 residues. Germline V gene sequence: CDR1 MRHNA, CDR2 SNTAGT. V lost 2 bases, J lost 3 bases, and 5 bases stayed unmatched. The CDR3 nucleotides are TGTGCCAGCAGTGACCGAACAGGGGGCCGTGGAAACACCATATATTTT. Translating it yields CASSDRTGGRGNTIYF.

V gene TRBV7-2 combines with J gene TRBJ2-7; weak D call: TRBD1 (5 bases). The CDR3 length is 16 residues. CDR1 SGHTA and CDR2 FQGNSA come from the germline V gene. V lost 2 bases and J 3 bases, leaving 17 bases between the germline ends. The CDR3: CASSLTLGRTIYEQYF. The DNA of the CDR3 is TGTGCCAGCAGCTTAACTTTAGGCAGGACAATCTACGAGCAGTACTTC.

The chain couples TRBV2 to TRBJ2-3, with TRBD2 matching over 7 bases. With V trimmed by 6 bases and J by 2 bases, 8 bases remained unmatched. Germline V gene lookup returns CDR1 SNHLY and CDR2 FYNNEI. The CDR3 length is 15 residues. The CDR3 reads CASRGGVANTDTQYF. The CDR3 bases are TGTGCCAGCAGGGGGGGGGTAGCGAACACAGATACGCAGTATTTT. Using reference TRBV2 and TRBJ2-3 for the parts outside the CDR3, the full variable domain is EPEVTQTPSHQVTQMGQEVILRCVPISNHLYFYWYRQILGQKVEFLVSFYNNEISEKSEIFDDQFSVERPDGSNFTLKIRSTKLEDSAMYFCASRGGVANTDTQYFGPGTRLTVL.

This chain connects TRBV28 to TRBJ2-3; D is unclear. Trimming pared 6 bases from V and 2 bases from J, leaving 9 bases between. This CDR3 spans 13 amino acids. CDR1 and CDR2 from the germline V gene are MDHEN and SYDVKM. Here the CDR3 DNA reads TGTGCCAGCAGCGACAATCCCACAGATACGCAGTATTTT. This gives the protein CASSDNPTDTQYF.

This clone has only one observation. For the CDR3, the DNA is TGTGCCAGTAGTTTGGCGGCCTTGAACACTGAAGCTTTCTTT. Amino acid sequence: CASSLAALNTEAFF. The V call is TRBV19, the J call TRBJ1-1; no reliable D call. The V end lost 5 bases, the J end lost 0 bases, and 10 bases lay between the germline ends. Germline CDR1 LNHDA, CDR2 SQIVND (reference sequence). The CDR3 contains 14 residues.

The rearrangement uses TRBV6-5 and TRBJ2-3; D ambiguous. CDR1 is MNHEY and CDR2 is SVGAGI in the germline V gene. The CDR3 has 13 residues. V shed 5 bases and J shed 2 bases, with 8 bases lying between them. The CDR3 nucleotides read TGTGCCAGCAGTCCCATTTTCACAGATACGCAGTATTTT. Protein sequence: CASSPIFTDTQYF.

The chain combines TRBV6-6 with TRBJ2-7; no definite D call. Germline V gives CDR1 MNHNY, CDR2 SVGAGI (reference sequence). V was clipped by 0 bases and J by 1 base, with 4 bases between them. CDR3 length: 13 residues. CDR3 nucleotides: TGTGCCAGCAGTTACTCGGAGTCCTACGAGCAGTACTTC. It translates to CASSYSESYEQYF.

CDR3 region: CASSLQGFHEQYF. The CDR3 DNA reads TGTGCCAGTTCCTTACAGGGGTTCCACGAGCAGTACTTC. The chain recombines TRBV19 with TRBJ2-7; 7 bases line up with TRBD1. Germline CDR1 reads LNHDA; CDR2 reads SQIVND (reference sequence). This CDR3 region has 13 residues. Trimming cost V 8 bases and J 5 bases; bases outside gene matches: 9.

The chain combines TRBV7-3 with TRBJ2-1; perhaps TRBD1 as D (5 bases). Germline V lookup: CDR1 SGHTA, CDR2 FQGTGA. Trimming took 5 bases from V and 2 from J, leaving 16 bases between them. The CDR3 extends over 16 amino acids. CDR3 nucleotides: TGTGCCAGCAGCCCTAGGGGCCTCCCTACCTACAATGAGCAGTTCTTC. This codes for CASSPRGLPTYNEQFF.

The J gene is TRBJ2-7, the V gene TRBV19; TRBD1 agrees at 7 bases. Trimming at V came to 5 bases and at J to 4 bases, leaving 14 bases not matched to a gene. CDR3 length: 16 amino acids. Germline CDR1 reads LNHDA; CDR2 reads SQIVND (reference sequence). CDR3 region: CASSPETGTVFYEQYF. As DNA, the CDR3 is TGTGCCAGTAGTCCGGAGACAGGGACCGTTTTTTACGAGCAGTACTTC.

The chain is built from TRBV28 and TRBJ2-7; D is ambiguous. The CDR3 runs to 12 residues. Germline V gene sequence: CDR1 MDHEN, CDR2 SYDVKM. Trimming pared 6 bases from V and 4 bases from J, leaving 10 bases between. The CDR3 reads CASSLIRYEQYF. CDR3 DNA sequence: TGTGCCAGCAGCCTAATACGATACGAGCAGTACTTC.

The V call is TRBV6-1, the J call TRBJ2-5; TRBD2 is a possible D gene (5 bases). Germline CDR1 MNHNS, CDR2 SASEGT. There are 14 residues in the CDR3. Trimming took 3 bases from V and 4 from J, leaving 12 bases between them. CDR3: CASSDAGLVETQYF. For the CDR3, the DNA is TGTGCCAGCAGTGACGCGGGCTTGGTAGAGACCCAGTACTTC.